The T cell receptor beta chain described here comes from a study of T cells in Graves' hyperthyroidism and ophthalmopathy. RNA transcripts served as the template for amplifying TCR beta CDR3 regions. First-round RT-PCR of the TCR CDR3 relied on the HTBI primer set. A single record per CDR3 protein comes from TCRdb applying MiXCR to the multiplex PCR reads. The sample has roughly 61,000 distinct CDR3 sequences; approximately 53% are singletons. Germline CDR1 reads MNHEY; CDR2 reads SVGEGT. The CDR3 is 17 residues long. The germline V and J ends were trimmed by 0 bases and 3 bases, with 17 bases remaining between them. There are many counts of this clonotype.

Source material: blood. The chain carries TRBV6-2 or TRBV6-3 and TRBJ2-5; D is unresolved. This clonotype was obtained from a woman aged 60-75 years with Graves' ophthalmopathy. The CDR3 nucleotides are TGTGCCAGCAGTTACTCGGAACCGAACGGGCCCGAAGAGACCCAGTACTTC. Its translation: CASSYSEPNGPEETQYF.